One and the same sample provided the 26 T cell receptor beta chains below, sequenced in a study of blood T cell repertoires in COVID-19. TCRdb's copy holds only in-frame clones and misses some; the assay was immunoSEQ multiplex PCR. The profile covers about 210,000 clones, with around nine tenths appearing a single time and about 5% taken by the ten largest. Sequencing was performed on peripheral blood. The origin of the receptors is a woman between 35 and 50 years old with acute or convalescent COVID-19.

The chain has TRBV3-1 (or the pseudogene TRBV3-2) and TRBJ2-4; 10 bases fit TRBD2. This CDR3 region has 15 residues. The V gene end was trimmed by 4 bases and the J gene end by 1 base; junction bases not matched to a gene: 1. Looked up from germline, CDR1 is LGHDT and CDR2 is YNNKEL (reference sequence). The CDR3 coding sequence is TGTGCCAGCAGCCTTAGCGGGGGGGCCAAAAACATTCAGTACTTC. This codes for CASSLSGGAKNIQYF.

V and J are TRBV6-6 and TRBJ1-5; no clear D gene. The CDR3 is made up of 11 amino acids. V gave up 5 bases and J gave up 5 bases, with 4 bases separating them. Germline CDR1 MNHNY, CDR2 SVGAGI (reference sequence). CDR3 nucleotide sequence: TGTGCCAGCAGTACAGATCAGCCCCAGCATTTT. It is translated as CASSTDQPQHF.

The genes are TRBV14 and TRBJ2-3; 7 bases are shared with TRBD1. Trimming removed 4 bases from V and 1 base from J; junction bases left unmatched: 5. The CDR3 is made up of 15 amino acids. Per germline, CDR1 SGHDN and CDR2 FVKESK. In DNA, the CDR3 is TGTGCCAGCAGCCGGCAGGGGGACGGCACAGATACGCAGTATTTT. Translating it yields CASSRQGDGTDTQYF.

The chain carries TRBV4-1 and TRBJ2-7, with 10 bases identical to TRBD1. The ends lost 7 bases at V and 3 bases at J; junction bases unmatched: 9. CDR3 length: 15 amino acids. CDR1 is MGHRA, CDR2 YSYEKL, per germline. The CDR3 region is CASTLLRTGGYEQYV. The CDR3 DNA reads as TGCGCCAGCACTCTACTCCGGACAGGGGGCTACGAGCAGTACGTC.

This chain connects TRBV27 to TRBJ1-2; 10 bases are a match to TRBD1. CDR1 and CDR2 (germline): MNHEY, SMNVEV (reference sequence). After removal of 3 bases from V and 8 bases from J, the junction contained 6 bases not matched to a gene. This CDR3 comprises 14 residues. The CDR3 nucleotides read TGTGCCAGCAGTTTCTCGGGACAGGGGTACGGCTACACCTTC. It encodes CASSFSGQGYGYTF.

The chain has TRBV6-5 and TRBJ1-4; TRBD1 aligns across 9 bases. V lost 5 bases, J lost 7 bases, and 8 bases stayed unmatched. This CDR3 is 15 amino acids long. CDR1 is MNHEY, CDR2 SVGAGI, per germline. CDR3 sequence: CASSQNRGQGEKLFF. The CDR3 region has the DNA TGTGCCAGCAGTCAGAACAGGGGGCAGGGTGAAAAACTGTTTTTT.

V and J are TRBV30 and TRBJ1-4; the match to TRBD1 covers 7 bases. CDR3 size: 15 residues. The trim removed 3 bases at V and 4 bases at J, leaving 8 bases unmatched. Germline assignment: CDR1 GTSNPN and CDR2 SVGIG (reference sequence). CDR3 loop: CAWSKRTGLNEKLFF. The CDR3 nucleotides read TGTGCCTGGAGCAAACGGACAGGACTTAATGAAAAACTGTTTTTT.

In its sample, this clone was seen a few times. The chain carries TRBV6-2 or TRBV6-3 and TRBJ1-3; TRBD1 aligns across 10 bases. CDR1 and CDR2 from the germline V gene are MNHEY and SVGEGT. V trimming: 7 bases; J trimming: 3 bases; junction bases outside the gene matches: 9. This CDR3 spans 16 amino acids. The CDR3 sequence is CASNPRTGGLGNTIYF. In DNA form, the CDR3 reads TGTGCCAGCAACCCCCGGACAGGGGGTCTTGGAAACACCATATATTTT.

In this sample, this clone turned up once. The V gene is TRBV10-3, the J gene TRBJ2-3; 7 bases line up with TRBD1. The CDR3 is 14 residues long. Germline trimming cut 5 bases from V and 6 bases from J; bases unmatched to any gene: 8. Germline CDR1 is ENHRY and CDR2 is SYGVKD. As DNA, the CDR3 is TGTGCCATCAGTCCCGGGACAGCCCTTGATACGCAGTATTTT. This gives the protein CAISPGTALDTQYF.

This sequence joins TRBV29-1 and TRBJ2-5, with D maybe TRBD1 (5 bases). V gave up 4 bases and J gave up 1 base, with 7 bases separating them. Germline V gives CDR1 SQVTM, CDR2 ANQGSEA. This CDR3 region has 12 residues. CDR3 residues: CSVGGRQETQYF. DNA for the CDR3: TGCAGCGTTGGGGGCCGCCAAGAGACCCAGTACTTC.

This clone appeared a single time. This chain joins TRBV11-2 and TRBJ2-3; D possibly corresponds to TRBD1 (5 bases). CDR3 length: 16 residues. Trimming cost V 0 bases and J 1 base, with 11 bases left between them. Germline-derived CDR1 and CDR2 are SGHAT and FQNNGV. CDR3 amino acids: CASSLDQVRGTDTQYF. The CDR3 DNA reads as TGTGCCAGCAGCTTAGATCAGGTCAGGGGCACAGATACGCAGTATTTT.

J is TRBJ1-1 and V is TRBV13; 8 bases align to TRBD1. The junction had 12 bases not matched to a gene; V was cut back by 5 bases and J by 7 bases. Germline assignment: CDR1 PRHDT and CDR2 FYEKMQ (reference sequence). There are 15 residues in the CDR3. CDR3 in amino acids: CASSPKQGVFSEAFF. The DNA of the CDR3 is TGTGCCAGCAGCCCTAAACAGGGGGTTTTCAGTGAAGCTTTCTTT. Full variable domain (remainder filled in from reference TRBV13 and TRBJ1-1): AAGVIQSPRHLIKEKRETATLKCYPIPRHDTVYWYQQGPGQDPQFLISFYEKMQSDKGSIPDRFSAQQFSDYHSELNMSSLELGDSALYFCASSPKQGVFSEAFFGQGTRLTVV.

The chain is built from TRBV5-4 and TRBJ1-1, with no clear D. Germline values: CDR1 SGHNT, CDR2 YYREEE (reference sequence). The CDR3 runs to 15 residues. Trimming left V 5 bases short and J 0 bases short, with 14 bases between. CDR3 coding DNA: TGTGCCAGCAGTCAAGGCGGCCCCGTGAACACTGAAGCTTTCTTT. As protein: CASSQGGPVNTEAFF.

The chain combines TRBV7-2 with TRBJ1-2, with D unclear. Looked up from germline, CDR1 is SGHTA and CDR2 is FQGNSA. Trimming shortened V by 0 bases and J by 2 bases, and 13 bases separated the two germline ends. The CDR3 has 16 amino acids. CDR3 residues: CASSLARSQANYGYTF. For the CDR3, the DNA is TGTGCCAGCAGCTTAGCGAGGTCCCAAGCGAACTATGGCTACACCTTC.

This clone has only one observation. The sample carries other DNA sequences with the same CDR3. This chain uses TRBV19 with TRBJ1-1, with unresolved D. The CDR3 runs 13 residues. Trimming removed 3 bases at V and 1 base at J, with 6 bases between. Germline CDR1 is LNHDA and CDR2 is SQIVND (reference sequence). The CDR3 region has the DNA TGTGCCAGTAGTATTGGGAGGAACACTGAAGCTTTCTTT. Amino acid sequence: CASSIGRNTEAFF.

The V call is TRBV2, the J call TRBJ1-5; tentative D call: TRBD1 (6 bases). This CDR3 spans 15 amino acids. Looked up from germline, CDR1 is SNHLY and CDR2 is FYNNEI. V shed 6 bases and J shed 3 bases, with 15 bases lying between them. CDR3 sequence reads: CASSLTGFNNQPQHF. The CDR3 DNA reads TGTGCCAGCAGCCTAACAGGGTTTAACAATCAGCCCCAGCATTTT.

This rearrangement joins TRBV2 to TRBJ1-2, with 8 positions matching TRBD1. V dropped 11 bases and J dropped 6; count of bases not matched to a gene: 11. Germline assignment: CDR1 SNHLY and CDR2 FYNNEI. The CDR3 covers 13 residues. The DNA of the CDR3 is TGTGCCGGCCAACCGGACAGGGAGGATGGCTACACCTTC. As protein: CAGQPDREDGYTF.

The chain links TRBV5-5 to TRBJ1-5, with 7 nucleotides matching TRBD1. The ends lost 1 base at V and 9 bases at J; junction bases unmatched: 10. CDR3 size: 15 residues. The germline V gene encodes CDR1 SGHKS and CDR2 YYEKEE (reference sequence). The CDR3 nucleotides read TGTGCCAGCAGCTTGATTGAAGGGGGCCGGATGCCCCAGCATTTT. Its protein is CASSLIEGGRMPQHF. The whole variable domain, filled in from reference TRBV5-5 and TRBJ1-5, reads DAGVTQSPTHLIKTRGQQVTLRCSPISGHKSVSWYQQVLGQGPQFIFQYYEKEERGRGNFPDRFSARQFPNYSSELNVNALLLGDSALYLCASSLIEGGRMPQHFGDGTRLSIL.

The rearrangement joins TRBV30 to TRBJ2-5; 8 nucleotides align to TRBD1. Germline lookup yields CDR1 GTSNPN and CDR2 SVGIG (reference sequence). V was pared by 7 bases and J by 1 base, with 8 bases of the junction left unmatched. The CDR3 is 14 amino acids. CDR3: CAFQGDRSQETQYF. The CDR3 region has the DNA TGTGCCTTCCAAGGGGACAGGAGCCAAGAGACCCAGTACTTC.

This clone appeared once. For the CDR3, the DNA is TGCAGTGCTAGTGGAGGGGGCCTTAATATCGCAGATACGCAGTATTTT. This gives the protein CSASGGGLNIADTQYF. The chain links TRBV20-1 to TRBJ2-3; D is possibly TRBD1 (7 bases). Germline V lookup: CDR1 DFQATT, CDR2 SNEGSKA (reference sequence). CDR3 size: 16 residues. Trimming stripped 3 bases from V and 4 bases from J, with 20 bases between.

The rearrangement uses TRBV24-1 and TRBJ2-5; D is possibly TRBD1 (6 bases). Germline V gene sequence: CDR1 KGHDR, CDR2 SFDVKD. There are 15 residues in the CDR3. The ends were cut back, 3 bases at V and 4 bases at J, with 14 bases in the middle. The chain's CDR3 is CATSDTGTTLETQYF. In nucleotides, the CDR3 is TGTGCCACCAGTGATACCGGGACAACCCTAGAGACCCAGTACTTC.

The gene calls are TRBV2 and TRBJ2-5, with 13 nucleotides matching TRBD2. The CDR3 totals 17 residues. Trimming took 3 bases from V and 0 from J; bases not matched to a gene: 4. Per the germline V gene, CDR1 is SNHLY and CDR2 is FYNNEI. CDR3 bases: TGTGCCAGCAGTGAGACTAGCGGGGGGCCGTACCAAGAGACCCAGTACTTC. Encoded protein: CASSETSGGPYQETQYF. Full variable domain (outside the CDR3, taken from reference TRBV2 and TRBJ2-5): EPEVTQTPSHQVTQMGQEVILRCVPISNHLYFYWYRQILGQKVEFLVSFYNNEISEKSEIFDDQFSVERPDGSNFTLKIRSTKLEDSAMYFCASSETSGGPYQETQYFGPGTRLLVL.

The sample holds many counts of this clone. This chain uses TRBV5-1 with TRBJ1-1; TRBD1 might be the D (5 bases). CDR1 and CDR2 (germline): SGHRS, YFSETQ. This CDR3 region has 13 residues. V was shortened by 3 bases and J by 10 bases, with 16 bases between the two germline ends. The CDR3 nucleotides read TGCGCCAGCAGCTACACAGGTGGGGATGTAGCTTTCTTT. Translation gives CASSYTGGDVAFF.

The chain couples TRBV18 to TRBJ2-5; perhaps TRBD1 as D (5 bases). V was cut by 3 bases and J by 1 base, with 9 bases left in between. Germline lookup yields CDR1 KGHSH and CDR2 LQKENI. This CDR3 is 14 amino acids long. CDR3 sequence (DNA): TGTGCCAGCTCACCGCAGGGTAGCCAAGAGACCCAGTACTTC. It translates to CASSPQGSQETQYF.

The chain combines TRBV30 with TRBJ1-2, with 8 positions matching TRBD1. In germline, CDR1 is GTSNPN, CDR2 SVGIG (reference sequence). The CDR3 has 14 amino acids. Trimming cost V 1 base and J 4 bases; bases outside gene matches: 5. This CDR3 reads CAWSGGTGSYGYTF. The DNA for the CDR3 is TGTGCCTGGAGTGGCGGGACAGGAAGCTATGGCTACACCTTC.

The chain combines TRBV11-2 with TRBJ1-5; D might be TRBD1 (5 bases). Germline lookup yields CDR1 SGHAT and CDR2 FQNNGV. With 3 bases removed from V and 11 bases from J, the gap between germline ends came to 17 bases. The CDR3 totals 14 residues. CDR3 amino acids: CASSLLTAFETQHF. The CDR3 coding sequence is TGTGCCAGCAGCTTGCTGACAGCTTTTGAGACCCAGCATTTT.